This T cell receptor beta chain was retrieved from a study of blood T cells in healthy people across ages. General study findings and limits: A conclusive naive versus antigen-experienced comparison was prevented by the unsorted PBMCs. Naive T cell percentage and TCR beta diversity correlated strongly.

Comment on this clonotype: What it binds is unknown.

Then a second PCR, running roughly 7 to 12 cycles, was carried out with a sample-barcoded 5' primer and a J-beta primer mix. Per sample, CDR3-containing paired-end reads numbered at least 2.5 million. TCRdb called the 5' RACE reads again in MiXCR, with one record for every CDR3 protein. The sample lists about 970,000 distinct CDR3 sequences, 51% occurring once. Germline V lookup: CDR1 MDHEN, CDR2 SYDVKM. V was cut by 3 bases and J by 1 base, with 11 bases left in between. CDR3 length equals 15 residues. V and J are TRBV28 and TRBJ2-3; a possible D gene is TRBD2 (6 bases). Sequenced sample: blood. The TCR was taken from a woman aged 55-69 years in good health. This CDR3 reads CASSFVSSGTDTQYF. CDR3 in DNA: TGTGCCAGCAGTTTTGTGTCTAGCGGCACAGATACGCAGTATTTT.